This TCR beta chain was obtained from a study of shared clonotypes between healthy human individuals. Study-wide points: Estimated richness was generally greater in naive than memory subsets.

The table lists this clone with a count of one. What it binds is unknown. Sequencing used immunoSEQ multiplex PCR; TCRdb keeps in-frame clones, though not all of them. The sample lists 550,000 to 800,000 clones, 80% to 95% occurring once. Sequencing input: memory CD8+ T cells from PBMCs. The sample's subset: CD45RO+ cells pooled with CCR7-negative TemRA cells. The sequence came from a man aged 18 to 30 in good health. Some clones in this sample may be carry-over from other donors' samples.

This CDR3 is CASSEEIVGLVGTGELFF. For the CDR3, the DNA is TGTGCCAGCAGTGAAGAGATAGTAGGTTTGGTGGGCACCGGGGAGCTGTTTTTT. The chain carries TRBV6-1 and TRBJ2-2; D call uncertain. Trimming removed 1 base at V and 4 bases at J, with 19 bases between. This CDR3 spans 18 amino acids. Germline V gene sequence: CDR1 MNHNS, CDR2 SASEGT.